These 21 T cell receptor beta chains were all obtained from the same sample, sequenced in a study of CXCR3-negative and CXCR3-positive naive CD8 T cells. With UMI labels, 5' RACE was used to prepare the TRB cDNA libraries. TCRdb re-called the 5' RACE reads; one entry per CDR3 protein, DNA not given. Recorded for this sample: about 9,000 distinct CDR3 sequences. Sequenced sample: naive CXCR3- CD8+ T cells from blood. Subset in this sample: CD45RO-CCR7+CD27+CD95- naive CD8+ T cells lacking CXCR3 (TNR3-). Receptors originate from a human donor in good health. Some clones in this sample may be carry-over from other donors' samples.

The chain carries TRBV29-1 and TRBJ2-3; TCRdb names TRBD1, which stays unverified in the absence of DNA. CDR1 and CDR2 from the germline V gene are SQVTM and ANQGSEA. The CDR3 is made up of 14 amino acids. The CDR3 reads CSVDIPREPDTQYF.

Judged by frequency, this clonotype is medium-sized. The CDR3 is CASSLSRDSPLHF. The chain carries TRBV7-8 and TRBJ1-6; lacking DNA, the TRBD1 call made by TCRdb goes unchecked. CDR1 and CDR2 (germline): SGHVS, FQNEAQ. The CDR3 sequence is 13 residues long.

This chain connects TRBV12-3 or TRBV12-4 to TRBJ1-1; TCRdb indicates TRBD1, and absent DNA this call remains unverified. CDR3 length: 13 amino acids. This CDR3 reads CASRLHRGTEAFF.

V and J are TRBV5-1 and TRBJ1-1. Germline V gene sequence: CDR1 SGHRS, CDR2 YFSETQ. The length of the CDR3 is 13 residues. This chain's CDR3 is CASIDGLNTEAFF.

Judged by frequency, this clonotype is medium-sized (0.01 to 0.1%). V and J are TRBV4-2 and TRBJ1-1. CDR1 and CDR2 (germline): LGHNA, YNFKEQ. This CDR3 comprises 14 residues. The CDR3 region is CASSHLTENTEAFF.

The chain is built from TRBV2 and TRBJ2-5; TCRdb names TRBD1, which stays unverified in the absence of DNA. The CDR3 runs 19 residues. The germline V gene has CDR1 SNHLY and CDR2 FYNNEI. CDR3 amino acids: CASSPIQSDRAIYQETQYF.

By frequency, this clonotype is medium-sized. The chain links TRBV10-3 to TRBJ2-3; there is no DNA to check the TCRdb D call of TRBD1. There are 13 residues in the CDR3. Germline CDR1 reads ENHRY; CDR2 reads SYGVKD. CDR3 amino acids: CAITGVGTDTQYF.

This sequence joins TRBV29-1 and TRBJ2-7; TCRdb returns TRBD2, unconfirmable since there is no DNA. This CDR3 has 19 amino acids. CDR1 SQVTM and CDR2 ANQGSEA come from the germline V gene. The CDR3: CSVEAAGPAGERLYYEQYF.

This chain connects TRBV11-2 to TRBJ2-5; TCRdb's assignment of TRBD1 cannot be checked, as there is no DNA. This CDR3 region has 20 residues. In germline, CDR1 is SGHAT, CDR2 FQNNGV. CDR3: CASSLMVGAYRPGAGETQYF. Drawing the rest from reference TRBV11-2 and TRBJ2-5, the complete variable domain is EAGVAQSPRYKIIEKRQSVAFWCNPISGHATLYWYQQILGQGPKLLIQFQNNGVVDDSQLPKDRFSAERLKGVDSTLKIQPAKLEDSAVYLCASSLMVGAYRPGAGETQYFGPGTRLLVL.

The chain carries TRBV7-9 and TRBJ2-1; TCRdb picks TRBD2, but there is no DNA to check that call. This CDR3 comprises 16 residues. Germline CDR1 and CDR2: SEHNR and FQNEAQ (reference sequence). CDR3 loop: CASSLQGLAGTNEQFF.

The chain is built from TRBV20-1 and TRBJ2-3. Per germline, CDR1 DFQATT and CDR2 SNEGSKA (reference sequence). This CDR3 spans 15 amino acids. CDR3 protein: CSARDIQSSTDTQYF.

The chain uses TRBV29-1 and TRBJ2-7; TCRdb picks TRBD2, but there is no DNA to check that call. From germline, CDR1 is SQVTM and CDR2 ANQGSEA. The CDR3 loop spans 14 amino acids. CDR3: CSVEYGGATYEQYF.

This clonotype shows up as medium-sized by frequency. This chain uses TRBV7-9 with TRBJ1-5. This CDR3 contains 14 residues. CDR1 and CDR2 from the germline V gene are SEHNR and FQNEAQ (reference sequence). The CDR3 here is CASSSSTGNQPQHF.

J is TRBJ2-1 and V is TRBV29-1; TCRdb designates TRBD2, a call that cannot be tested without DNA. Per the germline V gene, CDR1 is SQVTM and CDR2 is ANQGSEA. The CDR3 extends over 15 amino acids. The CDR3 sequence is CSVGSLAVAGNEQFF.

In terms of frequency, this clonotype is medium-sized. This chain uses TRBV3-1 with TRBJ2-1; the TCRdb call, TRBD2, lacks DNA for checking. The CDR3 runs to 18 residues. CDR1 LGHDT and CDR2 YNNKEL come from the germline V gene (reference sequence). CDR3 region: CASSQESSLAGVANEQFF.

V usage is TRBV7-9 and J usage is TRBJ2-3; absent DNA, TCRdb's TRBD1 call cannot be checked. The CDR3 consists of 14 residues. Germline V gene lookup returns CDR1 SEHNR and CDR2 FQNEAQ (reference sequence). CDR3 sequence reads: CASRGHASTDTQYF.

V and J are TRBV20-1 and TRBJ2-7; TCRdb names TRBD2, which stays unverified in the absence of DNA. The germline CDR1 and CDR2 sequences are DFQATT and SNEGSKA (reference sequence). The CDR3 loop spans 16 amino acids. Here the CDR3 reads CSAGTSGIDLVGEQYF.

This clonotype is labeled medium-sized based on frequency. V and J are TRBV29-1 and TRBJ2-1; TCRdb reports TRBD1, a call that lacks DNA to check it against. Germline assignment: CDR1 SQVTM and CDR2 ANQGSEA. The CDR3 sequence is 14 residues long. The CDR3 protein is CSGRGQGANNEQFF.

The chain employs TRBV6-1 and TRBJ2-7. The CDR3 runs 12 residues. From germline, CDR1 is MNHNS and CDR2 SASEGT. CDR3: CASLHGSYEQYF.

Considering frequency, this clonotype is medium-sized (0.01 to 0.1%). This rearrangement joins TRBV29-1 to TRBJ2-5; TCRdb's assignment of TRBD2 cannot be checked, as there is no DNA. The germline V gene has CDR1 SQVTM and CDR2 ANQGSEA. The CDR3 loop spans 12 amino acids. CDR3 amino acids: CSSAGAWQTQYF.

The rearrangement joins TRBV7-8 to TRBJ2-5; TCRdb's D call, TRBD1, is unchecked because there is no DNA. Looked up from germline, CDR1 is SGHVS and CDR2 is FQNEAQ. The CDR3 totals 15 residues. CDR3 loop: CASSRYRDRQETQYF.